This record covers a single T cell receptor (beta chain). The data stem from a study of technical replicates of blood from a handful of donors. The protocol was immunoSEQ multiplex PCR, while the TCRdb copy is restricted to in-frame clones and leaves out a portion. This sample has nearly 90,000 clones, with about 95% found just once. This TCR was recovered from a human donor in good health. The material sequenced was T cells isolated from PBMCs.

CDR3 nucleotides: TGTGCCAGCAGTTCCTCTACAGGGTCATTTATCTACGAGCAGTACTTC. Its translation is CASSSSTGSFIYEQYF. The chain uses TRBV27 and TRBJ2-7; maybe TRBD1 (6 bases). V lost 4 bases and J lost 3, with 19 bases in between. Germline values: CDR1 MNHEY, CDR2 SMNVEV (reference sequence). CDR3 size: 16 residues.